Each of the 15 T cell receptor beta chains below was sequenced from the same sample in a study of T-cell reconstitution after alpha-beta-depleted transplantation in children. TCRbeta library preparation incorporated unique molecular identifiers. From the PCR reads, TCRdb called clonotypes with MiXCR, one entry per CDR3 protein. The sample contains over 550,000 distinct CDR3 sequences, approximately 10% of which appear only once. This specimen was PBMCs from the stem cell graft donor, taken from the stem cell graft. Every receptor here comes from a human donor who donated a stem cell graft to a child with acute myeloid leukemia.

This clonotype has a count of ten or more. The chain uses TRBV10-3 and TRBJ2-2, with 8 bases lining up with TRBD1. CDR1 is ENHRY, CDR2 SYGVKD, per germline. The CDR3 totals 16 residues. V shed 4 bases and J 1 base; nucleotides not matched to a gene: 5. In DNA form, the CDR3 reads TGTGCCATCAGTGGTCCTGGGACAGGGAACACCGGGGAGCTGTTTTTT. Its protein product is CAISGPGTGNTGELFF.

This clonotype was observed many times. The gene calls are TRBV9 and TRBJ2-3; TRBD2 is a possible D gene (6 bases). Germline CDR1 SGDLS, CDR2 YYNGEE. The CDR3 is made up of 17 amino acids. Deletions cut 3 bases from V and 0 bases from J, with 17 bases between. The CDR3 protein is CASSGARGRYSTDTQYF. CDR3 bases: TGTGCCAGCAGCGGCGCGAGAGGGAGGTATAGCACAGATACGCAGTATTTT.

This clonotype was seen at least ten times. This chain uses TRBV5-1 with TRBJ2-4; D might be TRBD2 (5 bases). Trimming left V 5 bases short and J 8 bases short, with 14 bases between. This CDR3 is 13 amino acids long. Germline loops: CDR1 SGHRS, CDR2 YFSETQ. CDR3 in amino acids: CASRAASSHIQYF. In nucleotides, the CDR3 is TGCGCCAGCAGAGCGGCCTCCAGCCACATTCAGTACTTC.

The CDR3 nucleotides are TGCGCCAGCAGCTTGGGGGGGACCTTCACAGATACGCAGTATTTT. Its translation is CASSLGGTFTDTQYF. The chain employs TRBV5-1 and TRBJ2-3; D is tentatively TRBD1 or TRBD2 (5 bases each). Trimming removed 0 bases from V and 2 bases from J, with 10 bases in between. The CDR3 length is 15 residues. Germline V gene sequence: CDR1 SGHRS, CDR2 YFSETQ. The entire variable domain, with the rest obtained from reference TRBV5-1 and TRBJ2-3, is as follows: KAGVTQTPRYLIKTRGQQVTLSCSPISGHRSVSWYQQTPGQGLQFLFEYFSETQRNKGNFPGRFSGRQFSNSRSEMNVSTLELGDSALYLCASSLGGTFTDTQYFGPGTRLTVL.

This clonotype was detected a few times. This chain connects TRBV5-1 to TRBJ2-1, with D perhaps TRBD1 (8 bases). The V gene lost 4 bases and the J gene lost 5 bases, with 13 bases spanning the gap. In germline, CDR1 is SGHRS, CDR2 YFSETQ. The CDR3 sequence is 14 residues long. DNA of the CDR3: TGCGCCAGCAGCGATACAGGGGGGGACAATGAGCAGTTCTTC. It yields the protein CASSDTGGDNEQFF.

The CDR3 is CASSRGTGDLDTQYF. CDR3 sequence (DNA): TGCGCCAGCAGCCGAGGGACAGGTGATTTAGATACGCAGTATTTT. This chain links TRBV4-1 with TRBJ2-3; 8 bases agree with TRBD1. With 4 bases clipped from V and 5 bases from J, the junction kept 8 bases outside the gene matches. The germline gives CDR1 MGHRA, CDR2 YSYEKL. This CDR3 region has 15 residues.

In its sample, this clonotype was seen a few times. This chain links TRBV29-1 with TRBJ1-3; D uncertain. V was cut by 1 base and J by 4 bases, with 8 bases left in between. The CDR3 is 13 residues long. Per germline, CDR1 SQVTM and CDR2 ANQGSEA. The CDR3 bases are TGCAGCGTTGAAGTGGGCCTAGGAAACACCATATATTTT. Protein product: CSVEVGLGNTIYF. The variable domain in full, completed from reference TRBV29-1 and TRBJ1-3, reads SAVISQKPSRDICQRGTSLTIQCQVDSQVTMMFWYRQQPGQSLTLIATANQGSEATYESGFVIDKFPISRPNLTFSTLTVSNMSPEDSSIYLCSVEVGLGNTIYFGEGSWLTVV.

This chain uses TRBV29-1 with TRBJ1-2, with unresolved D. This CDR3 contains 12 residues. Per the germline V gene, CDR1 is SQVTM and CDR2 is ANQGSEA. Trimming shortened V by 6 bases and J by 0 bases, and 8 bases separated the two germline ends. CDR3 loop: CSVQKANYGYTF. The CDR3 DNA sequence: TGCAGCGTCCAAAAAGCTAACTATGGCTACACCTTC.

This clonotype was found many times. The chain has TRBV5-6 and TRBJ2-1; 8 bases line up with TRBD2. Germline-derived CDR1 and CDR2 are SGHDT and YYEEEE. The CDR3 spans 16 residues. Trimming removed 3 bases from V and 5 bases from J; junction bases left unmatched: 10. The CDR3 region is CASSWGGTRINNEQFF. DNA of the CDR3: TGTGCCAGCAGCTGGGGGGGGACTAGGATAAACAATGAGCAGTTCTTC. Supplemented by reference TRBV5-6 and TRBJ2-1, the full variable domain reads DAGVTQSPTHLIKTRGQQVTLRCSPKSGHDTVSWYQQALGQGPQFIFQYYEEEERQRGNFPDRFSGHQFPNYSSELNVNALLLGDSALYLCASSWGGTRINNEQFFGPGTRLTVL.

In its sample, this clonotype was seen many times. This may be a read error: a much more frequent sequence differs by one nucleotide. The J gene is TRBJ2-1, the V gene TRBV12-5, with 10 bases aligning to TRBD1. Germline V gene lookup returns CDR1 LGHNT and CDR2 FRNRAP. V shed 2 bases, J shed 2 bases, and the junction held 6 bases outside the gene matches. There are 17 residues in the CDR3. The CDR3 DNA sequence: TGTGCTAGTGGTTTGATGACAGGGGGCTTTCCCTACAATGAGCAGTTCTTC. This translates into CASGLMTGGFPYNEQFF. The full variable domain, in which reference TRBV12-5 and TRBJ2-1 provide the parts outside the CDR3, is DARVTQTPRHKVTEMGQEVTMRCQPILGHNTVFWYRQTMMQGLELLAYFRNRAPLDDSGMPKDRFSAEMPDATLATLKIQPSEPRDSAVYFCASGLMTGGFPYNEQFFGPGTRLTVL.

This clonotype has just a few counts. The chain employs TRBV5-1 and TRBJ2-1, with D perhaps matching TRBD2 (5 bases). CDR3 size: 15 residues. V lost 5 bases and J 2 bases, leaving 14 bases between the germline ends. The germline CDR1 and CDR2 sequences are SGHRS and YFSETQ. In DNA form, the CDR3 reads TGCGCCAGCAGGAGGGAGATGGAGACCTACAATGAGCAGTTCTTC. This encodes CASRREMETYNEQFF.

The rearrangement links TRBV13 to TRBJ1-5; no reliable D call. Deletions cut 5 bases from V and 2 bases from J, with 13 bases between. Germline loops: CDR1 PRHDT, CDR2 FYEKMQ (reference sequence). This CDR3 is 15 amino acids long. The DNA of the CDR3 is TGTGCCAGCAGCCGGTGGGGATTCGGCAATCAGCCCCAGCATTTT. Encoded protein: CASSRWGFGNQPQHF.

This rearrangement joins TRBV5-1 to TRBJ2-2, with 13 positions matching TRBD2. CDR1 and CDR2 from the germline V gene are SGHRS and YFSETQ. Germline trimming cut 0 bases from V and 6 bases from J; bases unmatched to any gene: 8. The CDR3 loop spans 18 amino acids. The CDR3 sequence is CASSLARLAGGSAGELFF. The CDR3 DNA sequence: TGCGCCAGCAGCTTGGCTAGACTAGCGGGAGGTTCGGCCGGGGAGCTGTTTTTT.

This clonotype appeared a few times. The chain carries TRBV7-2 and TRBJ2-7; no firm D call. V dropped 5 bases and J dropped 7 bases, with 15 bases sitting between them. The CDR3 is 13 residues long. Germline V gene sequence: CDR1 SGHTA, CDR2 FQGNSA. For the CDR3, the DNA is TGTGCCAGCAGCCTGCCCCGGCTGGGGGAGCAGTACTTC. Its translation is CASSLPRLGEQYF.

Notes on this clonotype: This clone may be a read error of a much larger clone one base away. The conserved closing phenylalanine or tryptophan is absent in this CDR3, likely reflecting a read error. This chain uses TRBV30 with TRBJ2-7; D remains unclear. Trimming took off 2 bases at V and 4 bases at J, with 6 bases between the two ends. From germline, CDR1 is GTSNPN and CDR2 SVGIG (reference sequence). The CDR3 extends over 11 amino acids. The CDR3 region has the DNA TGTGCCTGGAGTTCTCAGTACGAGCAGTACCTC. This translates into CAWSSQYEQYL.